This T cell receptor beta chain was recovered during a study of blood T cells in healthy people across ages. Broader study findings: CMV infection status of these donors was not known. More naive CD4+ cells and higher diversity marked long-lived donors relative to aged donors.

It was with a sample-barcoded 5' primer and a J-beta primer mix that a second PCR of roughly 7 to 12 cycles was run. TCRdb processed the 5' RACE reads anew with MiXCR; each CDR3 protein has one entry. Among around 1,000,000 distinct CDR3 sequences listed, approximately 25% were seen once. V was shortened by 10 bases and J by 2 bases, with 23 bases between the two germline ends. The CDR3 is made up of 16 amino acids. CDR1 and CDR2 (germline): MNHEY, SMNVEV (reference sequence). A word on this clonotype: Its target is unknown.

Every donor gave about 9 milliliters of peripheral blood. The sample also formed part of further work on T cells of mothers and their children. According to that study: The study found slightly higher but non-significant overlap in related versus unrelated mother-child pairs.

Sequences were obtained from blood. The origin of this receptor is a girl aged 2 to 9 in good health. The J gene is TRBJ1-2, the V gene TRBV27; D is ambiguous. The CDR3 nucleotides read TGTGCCACCAACCCCGGAACCAAATTTTCCAACTATGGCTACACCTTC. Its translation is CATNPGTKFSNYGYTF.